This T cell receptor (beta chain) was found in a study of post-analysis software for immune sequencing data. Across the whole study: The study covered relapsing-remitting, secondary progressive and progressive-relapsing courses of multiple sclerosis.

Remarks on this clonotype: Its antigen is unidentified.

Trimming cost V 5 bases and J 1 base, with 19 bases left between them. The CDR3 sequence is 17 residues long. In germline, CDR1 is SGHDN, CDR2 FVKESK. Study-wide points: In patients, five TRBV segments were more frequent than in controls, with TRBV5-6, TRBV5-1 and TRBV20-1 among them.

Researchers reported that TCR beta cDNA libraries carried unique molecular identifiers. Approximately 0.5 million cDNA molecules were recovered from an input of roughly 0.95 to 10 million T cells. TCRdb analysed the PCR reads with MiXCR anew, one entry per CDR3 protein. The sample lists roughly 650,000 distinct CDR3 sequences, about 60% seen once, with approximately 10% in the top ten. J is TRBJ2-3 and V is TRBV14; D is tentatively TRBD1 or TRBD2 (6 bases each). The sequenced sample consisted of blood. The TCR originated in a girl aged 2 to 10 with multiple sclerosis. The CDR3 DNA is TGTGCCAGCAGCTCCCGAACGGGGGCTCGTGGCACAGATACGCAGTATTTT. It yields the protein CASSSRTGARGTDTQYF.